Below are 30 T cell receptor beta chains sequenced from a single sample in a study of T-cell reconstitution after alpha-beta-depleted transplantation in children. It was with unique molecular identifiers that the TCRbeta library was prepared. Each CDR3 protein gets one entry after TCRdb re-called the PCR reads with MiXCR. The sample lists fewer than 150,000 distinct CDR3 sequences, roughly 23% occurring once. Material: PBMCs, mostly from graft donor cells, obtained 180 days after TCRalphabeta/CD19-depleted stem cell transplant. The receptors originated from a male patient between 2 and 10 years old who had a stem cell transplant for chronic granulomatous disease, so the T cells may come from the graft donor.

In this sample, this clonotype turned up many times. The rearrangement joins TRBV20-1 to TRBJ2-5; no definite D call. The germline CDR1 and CDR2 sequences are DFQATT and SNEGSKA (reference sequence). CDR3 length: 14 amino acids. V was trimmed by 6 bases and J by 0 bases, leaving 14 bases between them. The CDR3 reads CSARQSTNQETQYF. The CDR3 nucleotides read TGCAGTGCCCGGCAATCGACGAACCAAGAGACCCAGTACTTC.

This clonotype was found many times. This rearrangement joins TRBV28 to TRBJ2-7, with D perhaps being TRBD1 or TRBD2 (5 bases each). The ends were cut back, 5 bases at V and 6 bases at J, with 20 bases in the middle. In germline, CDR1 is MDHEN, CDR2 SYDVKM. CDR3 size: 15 residues. CDR3 region: CASSPPGRTPLEQYF. The CDR3 DNA is TGTGCCAGCAGTCCCCCGGGACGAACCCCTCTCGAGCAGTACTTC.

This clonotype occurred many times. The rearrangement uses TRBV10-3 and TRBJ2-7; D is uncertain. This CDR3 spans 13 amino acids. Germline V gene lookup returns CDR1 ENHRY and CDR2 SYGVKD. Trimming took off 4 bases at V and 2 bases at J, with 9 bases between the two ends. The CDR3: CAISAKGPYEQYF. The CDR3 DNA follows: TGTGCCATCAGTGCGAAGGGCCCCTACGAGCAGTACTTC.

The table lists this clonotype with many counts. The rearrangement joins TRBV12-3 or TRBV12-4 to TRBJ2-7; D unclear. Deletions cut 1 base from V and 5 bases from J, with 6 bases between. The CDR3 is made up of 12 amino acids. CDR3 DNA sequence: TGTGCCAGCAGTTTAGGAGTAAACGAGCAGTACTTC. Its translation is CASSLGVNEQYF.

The genes are TRBV7-2 and TRBJ2-7; 9 positions agree with TRBD2. The V and J ends lost 3 bases and 9 bases, in that order; junction bases with no gene match: 12. This CDR3 comprises 15 residues. In germline, CDR1 is SGHTA, CDR2 FQGNSA. The CDR3 here is CASSFWVSGGKWQYF. The CDR3 coding sequence is TGTGCCAGCAGCTTTTGGGTTAGCGGGGGAAAGTGGCAGTACTTC.

This chain links TRBV3-1 with TRBJ2-1; tentatively, D is TRBD2 (5 bases). The CDR3 spans 14 residues. The V end was cut by 4 bases, the J end by 6 bases, with 13 bases between. The V gene's germline CDR1 is LGHDT and CDR2 YNNKEL (reference sequence). In DNA, the CDR3 is TGTGCCAGCAGCCCCGCTGGACTGAGCAATGAGCAGTTCTTC. Its translation: CASSPAGLSNEQFF.

This clonotype occurred a few times. DNA for the CDR3: TGCAGTGCTAGACGGAGCTCTGGGGCCAACGTCCTGACTTTC. It specifies CSARRSSGANVLTF. The V gene is TRBV20-1, the J gene TRBJ2-6, with D unclear. CDR3 length: 14 amino acids. In germline, CDR1 is DFQATT, CDR2 SNEGSKA (reference sequence). Trimming shortened V by 2 bases and J by 0 bases, and 5 bases separated the two germline ends.

This clonotype was seen repeatedly, ten times or more. The chain is built from TRBV9 and TRBJ2-7; TRBD2 matches 8 bases. The CDR3 totals 12 residues. CDR1 and CDR2 (germline): SGDLS, YYNGEE. The V segment lost 10 bases and the J segment 4 bases; nucleotides outside the gene matches: 7. The DNA of the CDR3 is TGTGCCTCACGGGGGGGAAATTACGAGCAGTACTTC. As protein: CASRGGNYEQYF.

This clonotype was seen ten or more times. This sequence joins TRBV7-2 and TRBJ2-7; TRBD2 matches at 13 bases. Germline V gene sequence: CDR1 SGHTA, CDR2 FQGNSA. The CDR3 totals 15 residues. After removal of 7 bases from V and 1 base from J, the junction contained 4 bases not matched to a gene. CDR3 sequence reads: CASTRTSGSSYEQYF. The DNA of the CDR3 is TGTGCCAGCACCCGGACTAGCGGGAGTTCCTACGAGCAGTACTTC.

This clonotype was counted ten times or more. J is TRBJ2-3 and V is TRBV7-3; D gene uncertain. Germline V gene lookup returns CDR1 SGHTA and CDR2 FQGTGA. V dropped 0 bases and J dropped 4 bases, with 11 bases sitting between them. CDR3 length: 15 amino acids. CDR3 DNA sequence: TGTGCCAGCAGCTTAACGACGGGTGTCCCAGATACGCAGTATTTT. It codes for CASSLTTGVPDTQYF.

This clonotype has only one observation. The chain uses TRBV5-1 and TRBJ2-7; the match to TRBD2 covers 7 bases. CDR3 length equals 20 residues. Germline V gene data show CDR1 as SGHRS and CDR2 as YFSETQ. The J segment lost 2 bases and the V segment lost 2 bases, leaving 22 bases of the junction unmatched. The CDR3 sequence: CASSFLKVKERGLPTYEQYF. CDR3 nucleotides: TGCGCCAGCAGCTTTTTGAAAGTAAAGGAGAGGGGACTACCGACCTACGAGCAGTACTTC.

The chain carries TRBV6-5 and TRBJ1-2; no clear D. Germline V gene data show CDR1 as MNHEY and CDR2 as SVGAGI. The length of the CDR3 is 14 residues. Trimming pared 4 bases from V and 4 bases from J, leaving 13 bases between. The CDR3, as DNA: TGTGCCAGCAGTTCCTCCCCCCGGGGCTATGGCTACACCTTC. It codes for CASSSSPRGYGYTF.

The chain couples TRBV20-1 to TRBJ2-3; 11 nucleotides match TRBD2. The CDR3 is 15 residues long. Germline V CDR1 and CDR2: DFQATT, SNEGSKA (reference sequence). V lost 6 bases and J lost 4; bases outside the gene matches: 9. CDR3 DNA sequence: TGCAGTGCCATCACTAGCGGGGGCCGTTCAGATACGCAGTATTTT. It translates to CSAITSGGRSDTQYF.

This clonotype has ten or more counts. The genes are TRBV20-1 and TRBJ2-7, with D possibly matching TRBD1 (6 bases). V lost 0 bases, J lost 3 bases, and 12 bases lay in between. In germline, CDR1 is DFQATT, CDR2 SNEGSKA (reference sequence). CDR3 size: 14 residues. CDR3 nucleotides: TGCAGTGCTAGAGATTCGGGACAAGTCTACGAGCAGTACTTC. It specifies CSARDSGQVYEQYF.

This clonotype was found many times. This chain connects TRBV10-3 to TRBJ2-3; D is ambiguous. The V end lost 4 bases, the J end lost 8 bases, and 10 bases lay between the germline ends. Germline CDR1 ENHRY, CDR2 SYGVKD. This CDR3 has 12 amino acids. CDR3 amino acids: CAISGAGSTQYF. The CDR3 region has the DNA TGTGCCATCAGTGGGGCCGGTAGTACGCAGTATTTT.

This clonotype was detected ten times or more. The chain recombines TRBV29-1 with TRBJ2-3; a possible D gene is TRBD2 (5 bases). The CDR3 totals 16 residues. Germline CDR1 SQVTM, CDR2 ANQGSEA. Trimming cost V 5 bases and J 1 base, with 19 bases left between them. CDR3 DNA sequence: TGCAGCGTTAACCTCCGATCTGGGAGCGGCACAGATACGCAGTATTTT. Amino acids: CSVNLRSGSGTDTQYF.

This clonotype occurred many times. The V call is TRBV28, the J call TRBJ1-5; unclear D gene. Germline loops: CDR1 MDHEN, CDR2 SYDVKM. Trimming stripped 6 bases from V and 6 bases from J, with 18 bases between. The CDR3 spans 15 residues. The CDR3 loop is CASRPAPVGAQPQHF. The CDR3 DNA follows: TGTGCCAGCAGACCCGCCCCGGTGGGAGCTCAGCCCCAGCATTTT.

The rearrangement links TRBV12-3 or TRBV12-4 to TRBJ2-7; D possibly corresponds to TRBD2 (7 bases). CDR3 length: 15 amino acids. The ends were cut back, 6 bases at V and 0 bases at J, with 15 bases in the middle. CDR3 DNA sequence: TGTGCCAGCAGCCGGGGGGCGGATAGCTCCTACGAGCAGTACTTC. Translation: CASSRGADSSYEQYF.

This clonotype was observed at least ten times. As DNA, the CDR3 is TGCAGTGCTACTAGCGGGGGCACAGATACGCAGTATTTT. This encodes CSATSGGTDTQYF. The V call is TRBV20-1, the J call TRBJ2-3; 9 bases agree with TRBD2. Looked up from germline, CDR1 is DFQATT and CDR2 is SNEGSKA (reference sequence). The CDR3 totals 13 residues. The V gene end was trimmed by 4 bases and the J gene end by 1 base; junction bases not matched to a gene: 0.

This clonotype has at least ten counts. V usage is TRBV20-1 and J usage is TRBJ2-1, with D perhaps matching TRBD2 (7 bases). CDR3 length: 15 amino acids. V was cut by 7 bases and J by 9 bases, with 25 bases left in between. CDR1 is DFQATT and CDR2 is SNEGSKA in the germline V gene (reference sequence). The CDR3 DNA sequence: TGCAGTGATAAGTCGACTAGCAGGGGTTATGGTGAGCAGTTCTTC. This gives the protein CSDKSTSRGYGEQFF.

This clonotype was seen at least ten times. The chain combines TRBV9 with TRBJ2-6, with 7 bases identical to TRBD1. CDR3 length: 20 residues. Trimming at V came to 0 bases and at J to 5 bases, leaving 17 bases not matched to a gene. The germline gives CDR1 SGDLS, CDR2 YYNGEE. As DNA, the CDR3 is TGTGCCAGCAGCGTAGCTACGGGGACAGAACCTCTCAGGAGGGCCAACGTCCTGACTTTC. Its translation: CASSVATGTEPLRRANVLTF.

The CDR3 DNA sequence: TGCGCCAGCACGCGGTCCCGAACAGATACGCAGTATTTT. Translating gives CASTRSRTDTQYF. This sequence joins TRBV5-1 and TRBJ2-3; no reliable D call. Germline-derived CDR1 and CDR2 are SGHRS and YFSETQ. The CDR3 spans 13 residues. The V end lost 6 bases, the J end lost 3 bases, and 11 bases lay between the germline ends.

This clonotype was detected many times. The chain couples TRBV12-3 or TRBV12-4 to TRBJ2-5; D gene uncertain. The CDR3 is 15 amino acids. V dropped 4 bases and J dropped 2 bases, with 14 bases sitting between them. DNA of the CDR3: TGTGCCAGCAGTTCCCCCCCCCCGACTCAAGAGACCCAGTACTTC. Encoded protein: CASSSPPPTQETQYF.

This sequence joins TRBV12-3 or TRBV12-4 and TRBJ2-7; D is possibly TRBD1 (6 bases). V gave up 6 bases and J gave up 2 bases, with 14 bases separating them. This CDR3 is built from 14 residues. CDR3 region: CASRYGTKAYEQYF. For the CDR3, the DNA is TGTGCCAGCAGGTATGGGACAAAGGCCTACGAGCAGTACTTC.

The chain links TRBV12-3 or TRBV12-4 to TRBJ2-7, with D possibly being TRBD1 (6 bases). This CDR3 spans 14 amino acids. V was shortened by 2 bases and J by 0 bases, with 8 bases between the two germline ends. CDR3 amino acids: CASSLRGTSYEQYF. The CDR3, as DNA: TGTGCCAGCAGTTTAAGGGGGACCTCCTACGAGCAGTACTTC.

The chain links TRBV9 to TRBJ2-7; 8 bases fit TRBD2. Germline V gene lookup returns CDR1 SGDLS and CDR2 YYNGEE. V shed 0 bases, J shed 4 bases, and the junction held 3 bases outside the gene matches. The CDR3 contains 14 residues. The CDR3 DNA follows: TGTGCCAGCAGCGTAGCCCCTAGCGGGTACGAGCAGTACTTC. Translation: CASSVAPSGYEQYF.

This clonotype was seen more than once but under ten times. The junction does not match germline at one end; this may be a read error. The chain employs TRBV6-1 and TRBJ2-1; the D call may be TRBD1 or TRBD2 (6 bases each). The germline V gene has CDR1 MNHNS and CDR2 SASEGT. This CDR3 is 15 amino acids long. CDR3 sequence: CATSVTGAGDNEQFF. The CDR3 DNA follows: TGTGCCACCAGTGTGACAGGAGCGGGCGACAATGAGCAGTTCTTC.

This chain connects TRBV27 to TRBJ2-7, with a possible D match to TRBD2 (5 bases). The germline V and J ends were trimmed by 6 bases and 0 bases, with 15 bases remaining between them. The CDR3 has 15 amino acids. The V gene's germline CDR1 is MNHEY and CDR2 SMNVEV (reference sequence). The chain's CDR3 is CASRAVGISSYEQYF. As DNA, the CDR3 is TGTGCCAGCAGAGCGGTCGGCATAAGCTCCTACGAGCAGTACTTC.

A few counts support this clonotype. V gene TRBV29-1 combines with J gene TRBJ2-2; D gene ambiguous. Between the trimmed V and J ends, which lost 4 bases and 0 bases, there was a span of 6 bases. The germline gives CDR1 SQVTM, CDR2 ANQGSEA. This CDR3 region has 13 residues. The CDR3 nucleotides are TGCAGCGTTGGACACCCGAACACCGGGGAGCTGTTTTTT. It yields the protein CSVGHPNTGELFF.

This clonotype was observed a few times. V is TRBV5-1 and J is TRBJ2-1; D remains ambiguous. Per the germline V gene, CDR1 is SGHRS and CDR2 is YFSETQ. Trimming left V 1 base short and J 5 bases short, with 13 bases between. The CDR3 is 15 residues long. The CDR3 bases are TGCGCCAGCAGCTTGTTCAAGCCCGACCACAATGAGCAGTTCTTC. It yields the protein CASSLFKPDHNEQFF.